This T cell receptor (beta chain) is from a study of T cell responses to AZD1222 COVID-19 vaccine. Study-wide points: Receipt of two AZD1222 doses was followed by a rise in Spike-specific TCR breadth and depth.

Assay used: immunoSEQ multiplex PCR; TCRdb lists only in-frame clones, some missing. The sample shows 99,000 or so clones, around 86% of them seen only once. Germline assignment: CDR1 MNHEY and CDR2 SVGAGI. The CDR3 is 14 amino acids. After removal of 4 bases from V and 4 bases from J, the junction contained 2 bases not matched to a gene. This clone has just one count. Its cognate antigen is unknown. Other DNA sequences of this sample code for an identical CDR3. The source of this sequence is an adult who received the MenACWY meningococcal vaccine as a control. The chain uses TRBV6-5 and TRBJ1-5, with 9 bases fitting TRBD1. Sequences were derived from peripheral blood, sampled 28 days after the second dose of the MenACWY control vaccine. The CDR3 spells CASSWGQGNQPQHF. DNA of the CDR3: TGTGCCAGCAGTTGGGGACAGGGTAATCAGCCCCAGCATTTT.